The 16 T cell receptor beta chains below were found in one sample sequenced in a study of read filtering for tumor transcriptome and immune sequencing (dated by TCRdb to about 2020). The listed sequencing device is Illumina HiSeq 4000. TCR libraries were built from roughly 370 ng RNA with the Immunoverse kit, using molecular barcoded adaptors covering alpha/delta and beta/gamma chains. TCRdb reran the public reads through fastp at Q25 and MiXCR, keeping productive beta chains. Rows with a matching CDR3 protein are joined into one entry that keeps the most common DNA and genes. The sample table shows about 57,000 distinct CDR3 sequences, and over 11% are seen once. Roughly 41% of the sample belongs to the ten largest clones. Sequenced sample: a population of CD138-negative cells sorted from bone marrow. Interpreted using the paper, the cell subset or site label stands for: bone marrow mononuclear cells depleted of CD138+ plasma/myeloma cells by negative magnetic selection. The source of these receptors is a donor over 35 with multiple myeloma.

This clonotype was detected many times. The CDR3 nucleotides read TGCAGCGTTCAGGACAGGGGTTCCTACAATGAGCAGTTCTTC. Amino acid sequence: CSVQDRGSYNEQFF. The rearrangement links TRBV29-1 to TRBJ2-1, with 9 bases fitting TRBD1. Germline loops: CDR1 SQVTM, CDR2 ANQGSEA. This CDR3 comprises 14 residues. The V segment lost 5 bases and the J segment 1 base; nucleotides outside the gene matches: 3.

The chain joins TRBV19 to TRBJ1-1, with D perhaps matching TRBD1 (5 bases). V dropped 9 bases and J dropped 1 base, with 15 bases sitting between them. Germline-derived CDR1 and CDR2 are LNHDA and SQIVND (reference sequence). The CDR3 has 14 amino acids. CDR3 in amino acids: CASQVQGGNTEAFF. CDR3 nucleotides: TGTGCCAGCCAAGTTCAGGGAGGGAACACTGAAGCTTTCTTT.

This clonotype was found many times. The V gene is TRBV27, the J gene TRBJ1-5; 8 bases line up with TRBD1. The CDR3 length is 16 residues. J lost 4 bases, V lost 6 bases, and 11 bases had no gene match. Germline CDR1 is MNHEY and CDR2 is SMNVEV (reference sequence). Written as DNA, the CDR3 is TGTGCCAGCAGAAAATTATACAGGGGGGGTAATCAGCCCCAGCATTTT. Protein: CASRKLYRGGNQPQHF.

This clonotype was counted only a few times. The chain is built from TRBV11-2 and TRBJ2-7; maybe TRBD2 (5 bases). Trimming pared 5 bases from V and 2 bases from J, leaving 7 bases between. Germline values: CDR1 SGHAT, CDR2 FQNNGV. This CDR3 has 12 residues. This CDR3 reads CASSVGAYEQYF. DNA of the CDR3: TGTGCCAGCAGCGTCGGGGCCTACGAGCAGTACTTC.

Concerning this clonotype itself: This clone may be a read error of a much larger clone one base away. The V call is TRBV6-2 or TRBV6-3, the J call TRBJ2-7; D ambiguous. The CDR3 loop spans 14 amino acids. With 7 bases removed from V and 5 bases from J, the gap between germline ends came to 18 bases. Per germline, CDR1 MNHEY and CDR2 SVGEGT. The CDR3 DNA is TGTGCCAGCACCCAGGACCGGGCGTTGCACGAGCAGTACTTC. This encodes CASTQDRALHEQYF.

As for this clonotype: Because it lacks the conserved phenylalanine or tryptophan at the end, this CDR3 is likely a read error. It is unclear where the CDR3 begins or ends on the DNA, so no DNA is shown, and the CDR3 is as TCRdb lists it. The chain has TRBV6-1 and TRBJ1-1. Germline values: CDR1 MNHNS, CDR2 SASEGT. The CDR3 numbers 9 amino acids, ends counted. The CDR3 reads CASSDRRGL.

V is TRBV12-3 or TRBV12-4 and J is TRBJ1-2; D is perhaps TRBD1 (6 bases). CDR3 size: 12 residues. V lost 2 bases, J lost 5 bases, and 6 bases lay in between. The CDR3 sequence is CASSLQGYGYTF. The CDR3 DNA is TGTGCCAGCAGTTTACAGGGGTATGGCTACACCTTC.

This clonotype showed up many times. The junction does not match germline at one end; this may be a read error. The chain carries TRBV29-1 and TRBJ2-7, with D unclear. The CDR3 is 12 residues long. Per the germline V gene, CDR1 is SQVTM and CDR2 is ANQGSEA. The CDR3 region has the DNA TGCAGCGTTGAAATATCCTCCTACGAGCAGTATTTC. It encodes CSVEISSYEQYF.

This clonotype was counted ten times or more. This sequence joins TRBV29-1 and TRBJ2-3; TRBD2 matches at 8 bases. The CDR3 has 15 amino acids. The trim removed 0 bases at V and 4 bases at J, leaving 6 bases unmatched. Per germline, CDR1 SQVTM and CDR2 ANQGSEA. CDR3 nucleotide sequence: TGCAGCGTTGAAGAAGCGGGAGTTTCTGCAGATACGCAGTATTTT. This gives the protein CSVEEAGVSADTQYF.

The table lists this clonotype with many counts. The chain recombines TRBV7-3 with TRBJ2-3; D may be TRBD1 (5 bases). Germline V gene data show CDR1 as SGHTA and CDR2 as FQGTGA. V gave up 5 bases and J gave up 2 bases, with 8 bases separating them. The CDR3 totals 13 residues. CDR3 sequence: CASSMTVTDTQYF. The CDR3 DNA is TGTGCCAGCAGCATGACAGTCACAGATACGCAGTATTTT.

On this clonotype itself: A read error is the likely source, as a far larger clone sits one nucleotide away. The V gene is TRBV3-1, the J gene TRBJ2-1, with 7 bases aligning to TRBD2. From germline, CDR1 is LGHDT and CDR2 YNNKEL (reference sequence). The CDR3 length is 14 residues. V dropped 5 bases and J dropped 5; count of bases not matched to a gene: 6. The CDR3 here is CASSLGRVDNEQFF. The CDR3 DNA sequence: TGTGCCAGCAGCTTAGGGAGGGTAGACAATGAGCAGTTCTTC.

This clonotype was picked up many times. V and J are TRBV28 and TRBJ2-3, with TRBD2 identical over 10 bases. CDR1 and CDR2 from the germline V gene are MDHEN and SYDVKM. CDR3 size: 16 residues. V shed 6 bases and J 2 bases; nucleotides not matched to a gene: 8. The CDR3 DNA reads as TGTGCCAGCAGGGGGTCTAGCGGGGGCTTCACAGATACGCAGTATTTT. Its protein product is CASRGSSGGFTDTQYF.

Many counts were recorded for this clonotype. The V call is TRBV6-5, the J call TRBJ2-3, with D possibly being TRBD1 (6 bases). The germline CDR1 and CDR2 sequences are MNHEY and SVGAGI. V shed 6 bases and J shed 3 bases, with 10 bases lying between them. CDR3 size: 13 residues. CDR3 sequence reads: CASRARGTDTQYF. The DNA for the CDR3 is TGTGCCAGCAGGGCGAGGGGGACAGATACGCAGTATTTT.

In the case of this clonotype: A far larger clone is just one base off, so this is likely a read error. The chain employs TRBV7-2 and TRBJ1-1; D gene ambiguous. The CDR3 covers 12 residues. V lost 6 bases to trimming and J lost 4 bases, with 9 bases between them. The germline gives CDR1 SGHTA, CDR2 FQGNSA. This chain's CDR3 is CASSPWTTEAFF. In DNA form, the CDR3 reads TGTGCCAGCAGTCCCTGGACCACTGAAGCTTTCTTT.

A note on this clonotype: One base separates it from a far larger clone, so it is likely a read error. This chain links TRBV11-1 with TRBJ1-6, with D perhaps matching TRBD1 (5 bases). The CDR3 has 14 amino acids. Germline CDR1 is SGHAT and CDR2 is FQDESV (reference sequence). V was pared by 2 bases and J by 8 bases, with 10 bases between. The CDR3 protein is CASSLPGLDSPLHF. CDR3 DNA sequence: TGTGCCAGCAGCTTACCAGGGCTTGATTCACCCCTCCACTTT.

With regard to this clonotype: A much larger clonotype is one base distant, so this may be a read error. This rearrangement joins TRBV28 to TRBJ2-7; 9 bases line up with TRBD2. Germline V gene lookup returns CDR1 MDHEN and CDR2 SYDVKM. The V and J ends lost 6 bases and 7 bases, in that order; junction bases with no gene match: 13. This CDR3 is built from 15 residues. The DNA for the CDR3 is TGTGCCAGCAGAGGCCTCTCGCGGGAGGGCCTTGAGCAGTACTTC. Its translation: CASRGLSREGLEQYF.